This T cell receptor beta chain was captured by sequencing in a study of vaccination and CD4 T cells after COVID-19. There are 17 residues in the CDR3. Per the germline V gene, CDR1 is MNHEY and CDR2 is SVGEGT. V shed 2 bases, J shed 2 bases, and the junction held 6 bases outside the gene matches. The treatment is: roughly 10-day PBMC culture with coronavirus spike peptide pools or control peptides (ViraFEST assay). Findings and caveats of the study: Although the median of SARS-CoV-2-reactive clonotypes rose from roughly 21 to 40, the change was not significant.

Sequencing of DNA taken from cultured CD4+ T cells relied on the Oncomine TCR Beta short-read assay. TCRdb analysed the PCR reads with MiXCR anew, one entry per CDR3 protein. The sample holds 8,500 to 9,500 distinct CDR3 sequences; roughly 73% are singletons and the top ten take less than 45%. Comments on this clonotype: Its antigen is still unknown.

Sample: CD4+ T cells from blood, cultured in vitro. The receptor comes from a human donor who had recovered from COVID-19. The gene calls are TRBV6-2 or TRBV6-3 and TRBJ2-3; 11 nucleotides line up with TRBD2. CDR3 protein: CASSYPPSGGSTDTQYF. CDR3 DNA: TGTGCCAGCAGTTACCCCCCTAGCGGGGGGTCCACAGATACGCAGTATTTT.